This entry lists 14 T cell receptor beta chains sequenced from one sample in a study of cytomegalovirus exposure and HLA in healthy donors. Researchers ran the PCR with 60 Vbeta and 13 Jbeta primers. Clones were sequenced by immunoSEQ multiplex PCR, and TCRdb holds only the in-frame ones, with some missing. This sample yields about 160,000 clones, of which 75% to 85% are seen a single time; under 15% belongs to the top ten. Sequenced sample: PBMCs. The receptors derive from a woman aged 45 to 65 in good health and CMV-seronegative.

The chain is built from TRBV28 and TRBJ1-1, with D possibly matching TRBD1 (5 bases). CDR3 length equals 16 residues. V was shortened by 8 bases and J by 3 bases, with 22 bases between the two germline ends. Per germline, CDR1 MDHEN and CDR2 SYDVKM. The CDR3 coding sequence is TGTGCCAGCCGCGCCCGGGGTGGGGCGGGGGACACTGAAGCTTTCTTT. This codes for CASRARGGAGDTEAFF.

The V call is TRBV15, the J call TRBJ2-5, with 7 positions matching TRBD1. From germline, CDR1 is LNHNV and CDR2 YYDKDF (reference sequence). Trimming removed 0 bases from V and 2 bases from J; junction bases left unmatched: 9. This CDR3 comprises 17 residues. The CDR3 sequence: CATSRDFGSGGQETQYF. The CDR3 DNA reads as TGTGCCACCAGCAGAGATTTTGGTTCAGGGGGACAAGAGACCCAGTACTTC. Variable domain in full (rest from reference TRBV15 and TRBJ2-5): DAMVIQNPRYQVTQFGKPVTLSCSQTLNHNVMYWYQQKSSQAPKLLFHYYDKDFNNEADTPDNFQSRRPNTSFCFLDIRSPGLGDTAMYLCATSRDFGSGGQETQYFGPGTRLLVL.

V is TRBV7-9 and J is TRBJ2-1, with D tentatively TRBD1 (5 bases). The CDR3 covers 15 residues. Germline-derived CDR1 and CDR2 are SEHNR and FQNEAQ (reference sequence). V gave up 5 bases and J gave up 0 bases, with 11 bases separating them. The CDR3 loop reads CASSVRRGSYNEQFF. CDR3 nucleotides: TGTGCCAGCAGCGTTCGTAGGGGCTCCTACAATGAGCAGTTCTTC.

The CDR3 nucleotides read TGTGCCAGCGGGACAGCCCTCACAGATACGCAGTATTTT. It yields the protein CASGTALTDTQYF. The V and J genes are TRBV27 and TRBJ2-3; 7 nucleotides agree with TRBD1. CDR3 size: 13 residues. Trimming at V came to 8 bases and at J to 2 bases, leaving 4 bases not matched to a gene. Germline lookup yields CDR1 MNHEY and CDR2 SMNVEV (reference sequence).

The chain combines TRBV19 with TRBJ2-2; 8 bases fit TRBD1. Germline CDR1 and CDR2: LNHDA and SQIVND (reference sequence). The CDR3 consists of 15 residues. J gave up 5 bases and V 7 bases, and 9 bases lay outside the gene matches. The CDR3 bases are TGTGCCAGTACCCAACCAGGGGGCCGAACCGGGGAGCTGTTTTTT. Encoded protein: CASTQPGGRTGELFF.

CDR3 protein: CASSGLDRAKYF. The CDR3 DNA sequence: TGTGCCAGCAGCGGACTAGACAGGGCCAAGTACTTC. This chain uses TRBV9 with TRBJ2-5; D perhaps matches TRBD1 (7 bases). Looked up from germline, CDR1 is SGDLS and CDR2 is YYNGEE. The CDR3 runs to 12 residues. Trimming left V 3 bases short and J 12 bases short, with 15 bases between.

This clone came up once. The chain couples TRBV5-1 to TRBJ2-5, with 9 bases identical to TRBD1. The CDR3 extends over 14 amino acids. Trimming at V came to 4 bases and at J to 4 bases, leaving 5 bases not matched to a gene. Germline V gene data show CDR1 as SGHRS and CDR2 as YFSETQ. This chain's CDR3 is CASSKRQGGETQYF. In DNA form, the CDR3 reads TGCGCCAGCAGCAAACGACAGGGGGGAGAGACCCAGTACTTC. Together with reference TRBV5-1 and TRBJ2-5, the CDR3 gives the full variable domain: KAGVTQTPRYLIKTRGQQVTLSCSPISGHRSVSWYQQTPGQGLQFLFEYFSETQRNKGNFPGRFSGRQFSNSRSEMNVSTLELGDSALYLCASSKRQGGETQYFGPGTRLLVL.

This clone came up a few times. This rearrangement joins TRBV27 to TRBJ2-7; 7 bases align to TRBD1. Per germline, CDR1 MNHEY and CDR2 SMNVEV (reference sequence). Trimming cost V 3 bases and J 3 bases; bases outside gene matches: 14. CDR3 size: 17 residues. The CDR3: CASSFRFDRVEVYEQYF. In DNA form, the CDR3 reads TGTGCCAGCAGTTTCCGATTTGACAGGGTAGAGGTCTACGAGCAGTACTTC.

This clone was found once. V usage is TRBV12-1 and J usage is TRBJ1-2; TRBD1 was called by the table and not checked on the DNA. TRBV12-1 is marked as a pseudogene. The CDR3 loop spans 19 amino acids. The CDR3 nucleotides are TGTGCCAGCAGCTTTGGATTCAGGGCCGATACACATAGAGACTATGGCTACACCTTC. This sequence encodes CASSFGFRADTHRDYGYTF.

This rearrangement joins TRBV30 to TRBJ1-5; possible D gene TRBD1, 5 bases. Trimming removed 1 base from V and 6 bases from J, with 16 bases in between. Germline lookup yields CDR1 GTSNPN and CDR2 SVGIG (reference sequence). This CDR3 spans 15 amino acids. CDR3 coding DNA: TGTGCCTGGAGTGCCGGCAGGGCTGGAGCTCAGCCCCAGCATTTT. The encoded protein is CAWSAGRAGAQPQHF.

This clone was recorded only once. The genes are TRBV7-8 and TRBJ1-2; maybe TRBD1 (6 bases). In germline, CDR1 is SGHVS, CDR2 FQNEAQ. The CDR3 spans 16 residues. V lost 2 bases to trimming and J lost 8 bases, with 21 bases between them. The CDR3 DNA follows: TGTGCCAGCAGCTTAAGTCCGGGCCAGGGGAATCGGGGCTACACCTTC. This sequence encodes CASSLSPGQGNRGYTF.

The chain joins TRBV5-1 to TRBJ2-2, with 8 bases fitting TRBD2. Germline CDR1 SGHRS, CDR2 YFSETQ. Germline trimming cut 0 bases from V and 4 bases from J; bases unmatched to any gene: 8. The CDR3 has 17 residues. In DNA form, the CDR3 reads TGCGCCAGCAGCTTGGCCTCGGGGGGGCGAGGCACCGGGGAGCTGTTTTTT. Translated: CASSLASGGRGTGELFF. The full variable domain, with the rest looked up from reference TRBV5-1 and TRBJ2-2, is KAGVTQTPRYLIKTRGQQVTLSCSPISGHRSVSWYQQTPGQGLQFLFEYFSETQRNKGNFPGRFSGRQFSNSRSEMNVSTLELGDSALYLCASSLASGGRGTGELFFGEGSRLTVL.

About this clone itself: At one of its ends the junction is not consistent with the germline gene, which may arise from a read error. The CDR3 region is CASSSQGWTDAQYF. CDR3 in DNA: TGCGCCAGCAGCTCACAGGGTTGGACAGATGCGCAGTATTTT. This chain joins TRBV5-1 and TRBJ2-3; maybe TRBD1 (6 bases). Germline V gives CDR1 SGHRS, CDR2 YFSETQ. The CDR3 spans 14 residues. Supplemented by reference TRBV5-1 and TRBJ2-3, the full variable domain reads KAGVTQTPRYLIKTRGQQVTLSCSPISGHRSVSWYQQTPGQGLQFLFEYFSETQRNKGNFPGRFSGRQFSNSRSEMNVSTLELGDSALYLCASSSQGWTDAQYFGPGTRLTVL.

This rearrangement joins TRBV29-1 to TRBJ1-1; D call uncertain. V lost 6 bases to trimming and J lost 6 bases, with 20 bases between them. Germline-derived CDR1 and CDR2 are SQVTM and ANQGSEA. This CDR3 spans 14 amino acids. CDR3 DNA sequence: TGCAGCGTCCTCCCATCTGTGGGCGAATCTGAAGCTTTCTTT. Protein: CSVLPSVGESEAFF.